The sample holds many counts of the clone carrying this T cell receptor (beta chain). Germline CDR1 reads DFQATT; CDR2 reads SNEGSKA (reference sequence). The length of the CDR3 is 11 residues. Trimming removed 6 bases at V and 11 bases at J, with 11 bases between. The source of the sample is a study of T-cell reconstitution after alpha-beta-depleted transplantation in children. The TCRbeta library incorporated unique molecular identifiers. Using its own MiXCR run on the PCR reads, TCRdb lists one record per CDR3 protein. This table has 70,000 to 100,000 distinct CDR3 sequences, 12% appearing once. The genes are TRBV20-1 and TRBJ1-6; unclear D gene. The receptor's source is a human donor who donated a stem cell graft to a child with inherited bone marrow failure. Here the sequenced sample was PBMCs from the stem cell graft donor, taken from the stem cell graft. DNA for the CDR3: TGCAGTGCAAAGTTCGGGCCACCCCTCCACTTT. Amino acids: CSAKFGPPLHF.